This TCR beta chain was documented in a study of T cells in Graves' hyperthyroidism and ophthalmopathy. Notes on the study in general: From stable hyperthyroidism, ophthalmopathy was set apart by a 13 V-J model.

The CDR3 loop spans 16 amino acids. Per the germline V gene, CDR1 is MNHEY and CDR2 is SMNVEV (reference sequence). With 4 bases clipped from V and 7 bases from J, the junction kept 7 bases outside the gene matches. Subjects aged 18 to 65 presented with newly diagnosed hyperthyroidism of less than 2 months' duration. The CDR3 regions of TCR beta were amplified from RNA transcripts. During a first-round RT-PCR of the TCR CDR3, the HTBI primer set was used. TCRdb reanalysed the multiplex PCR reads using MiXCR and keeps one entry per CDR3 protein. The sample yields 550,000 to 600,000 distinct CDR3 sequences, 15% to 20% seen once. This clonotype has at least ten counts. The antigen is unknown.

Sequencing was performed on blood. This receptor was obtained from a woman younger than 30 with Graves' hyperthyroidism. This chain links TRBV27 with TRBJ2-1; 13 bases align to TRBD2. CDR3 nucleotide sequence: TGTGCCAGCAGTTACCTGACTAGCGGGAGGTTGAATGAGCAGTTCTTC. This translates into CASSYLTSGRLNEQFF.